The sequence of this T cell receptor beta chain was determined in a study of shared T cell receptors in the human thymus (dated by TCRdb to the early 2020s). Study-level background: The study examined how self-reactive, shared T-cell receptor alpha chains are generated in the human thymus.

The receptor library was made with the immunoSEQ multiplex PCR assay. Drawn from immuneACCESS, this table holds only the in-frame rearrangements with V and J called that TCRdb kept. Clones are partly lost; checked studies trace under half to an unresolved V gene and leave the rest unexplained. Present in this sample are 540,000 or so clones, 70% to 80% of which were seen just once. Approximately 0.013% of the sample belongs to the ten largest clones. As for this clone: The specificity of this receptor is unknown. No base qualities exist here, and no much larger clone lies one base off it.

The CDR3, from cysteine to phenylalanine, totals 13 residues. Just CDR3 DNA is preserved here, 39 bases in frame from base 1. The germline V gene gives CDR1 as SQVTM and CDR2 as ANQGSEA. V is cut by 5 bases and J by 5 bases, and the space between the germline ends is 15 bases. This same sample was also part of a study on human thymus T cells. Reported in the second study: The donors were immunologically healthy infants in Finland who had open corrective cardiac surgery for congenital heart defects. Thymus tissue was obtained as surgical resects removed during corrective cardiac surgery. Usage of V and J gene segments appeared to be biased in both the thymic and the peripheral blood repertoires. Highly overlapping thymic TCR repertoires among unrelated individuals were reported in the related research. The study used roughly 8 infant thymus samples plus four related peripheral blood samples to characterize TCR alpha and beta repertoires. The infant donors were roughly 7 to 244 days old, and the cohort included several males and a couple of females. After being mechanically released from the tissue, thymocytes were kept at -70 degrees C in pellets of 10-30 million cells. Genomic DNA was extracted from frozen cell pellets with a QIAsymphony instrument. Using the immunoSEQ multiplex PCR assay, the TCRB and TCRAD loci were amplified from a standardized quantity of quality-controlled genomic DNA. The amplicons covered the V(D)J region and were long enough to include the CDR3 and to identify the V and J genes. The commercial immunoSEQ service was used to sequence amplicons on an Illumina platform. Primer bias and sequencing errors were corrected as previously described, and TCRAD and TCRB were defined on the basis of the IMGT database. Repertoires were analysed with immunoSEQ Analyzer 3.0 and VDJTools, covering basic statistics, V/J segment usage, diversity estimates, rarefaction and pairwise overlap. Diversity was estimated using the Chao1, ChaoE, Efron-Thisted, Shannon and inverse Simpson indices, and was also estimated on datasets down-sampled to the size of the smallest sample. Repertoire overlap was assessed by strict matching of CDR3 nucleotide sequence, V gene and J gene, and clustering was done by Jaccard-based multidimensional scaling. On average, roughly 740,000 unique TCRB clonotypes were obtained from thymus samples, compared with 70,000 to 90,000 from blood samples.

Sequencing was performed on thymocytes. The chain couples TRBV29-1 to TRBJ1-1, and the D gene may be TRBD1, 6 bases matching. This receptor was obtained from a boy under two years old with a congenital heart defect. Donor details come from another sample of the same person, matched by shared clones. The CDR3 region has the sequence CSVSPGTSTEAFF. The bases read TGCAGCGTTAGCCCGGGGACAAGTACTGAAGCTTTCTTT.